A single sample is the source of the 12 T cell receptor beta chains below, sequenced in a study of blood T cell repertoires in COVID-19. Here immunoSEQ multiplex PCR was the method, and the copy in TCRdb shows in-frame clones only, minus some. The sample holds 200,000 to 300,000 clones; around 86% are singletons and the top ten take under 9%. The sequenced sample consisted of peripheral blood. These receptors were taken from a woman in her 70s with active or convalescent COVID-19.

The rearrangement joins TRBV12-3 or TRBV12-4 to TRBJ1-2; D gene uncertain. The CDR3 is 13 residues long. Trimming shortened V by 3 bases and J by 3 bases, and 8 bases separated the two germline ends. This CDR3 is CASSFGEDYGYTF. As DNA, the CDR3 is TGTGCCAGCAGTTTTGGGGAGGACTATGGCTACACCTTC.

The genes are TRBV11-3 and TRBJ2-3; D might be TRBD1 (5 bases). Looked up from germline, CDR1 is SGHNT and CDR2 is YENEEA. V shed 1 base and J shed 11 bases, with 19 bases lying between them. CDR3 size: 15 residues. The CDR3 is CASSLVQGAPVEQYF. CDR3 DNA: TGTGCCAGCAGCTTAGTCCAGGGTGCCCCTGTGGAGCAGTATTTT.

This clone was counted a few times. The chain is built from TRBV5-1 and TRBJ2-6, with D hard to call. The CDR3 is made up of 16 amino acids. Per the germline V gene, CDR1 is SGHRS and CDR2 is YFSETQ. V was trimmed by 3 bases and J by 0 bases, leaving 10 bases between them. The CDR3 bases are TGCGCCAGCAGCTCACGGGTCGCCTCTGGGGCCAACGTCCTGACTTTC. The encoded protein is CASSSRVASGANVLTF. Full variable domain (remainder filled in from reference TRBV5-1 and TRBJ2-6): KAGVTQTPRYLIKTRGQQVTLSCSPISGHRSVSWYQQTPGQGLQFLFEYFSETQRNKGNFPGRFSGRQFSNSRSEMNVSTLELGDSALYLCASSSRVASGANVLTFGAGSRLTVL.

The CDR3 DNA reads as TGTGCCAGCAGCCCCCTAGGGACAGAAGAGACCCAGTACTTC. Protein sequence: CASSPLGTEETQYF. This chain links TRBV3-1 (or the pseudogene TRBV3-2) with TRBJ2-5; 7 bases match TRBD1. CDR1 LGHDT and CDR2 YNNKEL come from the germline V gene (reference sequence). This CDR3 contains 14 residues. The trim removed 4 bases at V and 3 bases at J, leaving 5 bases unmatched.

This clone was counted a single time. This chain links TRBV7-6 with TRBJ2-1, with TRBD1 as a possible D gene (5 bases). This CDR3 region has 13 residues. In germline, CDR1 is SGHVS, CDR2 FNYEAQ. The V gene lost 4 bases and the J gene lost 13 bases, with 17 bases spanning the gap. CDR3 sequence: CASSSDTLGQQFF. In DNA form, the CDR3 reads TGTGCCAGCAGCTCAGACACTCTCGGACAACAGTTCTTC.

CDR3 sequence (DNA): TGTGCCCCTCCGAGGGGGGGCCAAGGGGGTCAGTACTTC. Its protein product is CAPPRGGQGGQYF. V and J are TRBV10-3 and TRBJ2-4, with D perhaps matching TRBD2 (7 bases). V was pared by 11 bases and J by 12 bases, with 23 bases between. CDR3 length equals 13 residues. From germline, CDR1 is ENHRY and CDR2 SYGVKD.

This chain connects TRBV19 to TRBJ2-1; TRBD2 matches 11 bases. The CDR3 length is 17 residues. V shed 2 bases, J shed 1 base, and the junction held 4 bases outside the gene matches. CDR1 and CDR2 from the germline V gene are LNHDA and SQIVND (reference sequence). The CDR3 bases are TGTGCCAGTAGTATACGGACTAGCGGGTCATCCTACAATGAGCAGTTCTTC. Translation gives CASSIRTSGSSYNEQFF.

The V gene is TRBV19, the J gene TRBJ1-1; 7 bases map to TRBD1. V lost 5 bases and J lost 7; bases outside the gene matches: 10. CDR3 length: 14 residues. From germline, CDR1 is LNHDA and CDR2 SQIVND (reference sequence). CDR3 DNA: TGTGCCAGTAGTGTGCAACCGGGACAGAGTGAAGCTTTCTTT. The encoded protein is CASSVQPGQSEAFF.

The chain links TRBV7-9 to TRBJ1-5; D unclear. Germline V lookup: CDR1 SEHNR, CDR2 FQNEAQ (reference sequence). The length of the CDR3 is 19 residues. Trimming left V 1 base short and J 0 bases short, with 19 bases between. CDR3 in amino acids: CASSLVEGVSGYSNQPQHF. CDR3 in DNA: TGTGCCAGCAGCTTAGTTGAGGGCGTCTCCGGGTATAGCAATCAGCCCCAGCATTTT.

CDR3 amino acids: CATSDSSPGAEKLFF. CDR3 coding DNA: TGTGCCACCAGTGACTCCTCCCCCGGAGCTGAAAAACTGTTTTTT. The chain uses TRBV24-1 and TRBJ1-4, with unresolved D. This CDR3 comprises 15 residues. The V gene lost 4 bases and the J gene lost 7 bases, with 15 bases spanning the gap. Per the germline V gene, CDR1 is KGHDR and CDR2 is SFDVKD.

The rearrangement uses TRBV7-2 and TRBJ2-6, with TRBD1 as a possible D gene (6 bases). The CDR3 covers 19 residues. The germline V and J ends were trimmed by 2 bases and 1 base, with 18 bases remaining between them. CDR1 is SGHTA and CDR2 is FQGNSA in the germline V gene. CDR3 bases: TGTGCCAGCAGCTTAAGACAACAGGGAACAGGGTCTGGGGCCAACGTCCTGACTTTC. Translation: CASSLRQQGTGSGANVLTF.

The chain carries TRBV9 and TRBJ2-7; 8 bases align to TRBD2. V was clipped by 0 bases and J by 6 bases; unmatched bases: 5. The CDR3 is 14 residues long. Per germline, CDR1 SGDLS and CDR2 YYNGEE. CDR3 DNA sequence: TGTGCCAGCAGCGTAGCGGGGGGGGTGTTCGAGCAGTACTTC. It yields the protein CASSVAGGVFEQYF.